The T cell receptor (beta chain) under discussion was sequenced for a study of shared clonotypes between healthy human individuals. General study points: Sequencing depth was a factor that was expected to affect clonotype sharing among donors. Unshared clonotypes carried lower generation probabilities than those common to all four donors.

The investigators split CD4+ cells into a CD45RA+ naive subset and a CD45RA-negative memory subset. Measured with immunoSEQ multiplex PCR; TCRdb has only the in-frame clones, and not every one. The sample has 2 million to 3 million clones; 85% to 95% are singletons. Details on this clone: Its antigen is still unknown. Distinct nucleotide sequences in the sample also encode this CDR3.

In germline, CDR1 is LNHDA, CDR2 SQIVND (reference sequence). V lost 4 bases and J lost 0, with 6 bases in between. The CDR3 loop spans 14 amino acids. The sample comprised naive CD4+ T cells sorted from blood. The subset: CD45RA+ positively selected. This sequence was found in a man younger than 35 in good health. The chain has TRBV19 and TRBJ2-2, with D uncertain. CDR3 nucleotides: TGTGCCAGTAGTAAAAATACGAACACCGGGGAGCTGTTTTTT. Its translation: CASSKNTNTGELFF. The full variable domain, with the rest looked up from reference TRBV19 and TRBJ2-2, is DGGITQSPKYLFRKEGQNVTLSCEQNLNHDAMYWYRQDPGQGLRLIYYSQIVNDFQKGDIAEGYSVSREKKESFPLTVTSAQKNPTAFYLCASSKNTNTGELFFGEGSRLTVL.